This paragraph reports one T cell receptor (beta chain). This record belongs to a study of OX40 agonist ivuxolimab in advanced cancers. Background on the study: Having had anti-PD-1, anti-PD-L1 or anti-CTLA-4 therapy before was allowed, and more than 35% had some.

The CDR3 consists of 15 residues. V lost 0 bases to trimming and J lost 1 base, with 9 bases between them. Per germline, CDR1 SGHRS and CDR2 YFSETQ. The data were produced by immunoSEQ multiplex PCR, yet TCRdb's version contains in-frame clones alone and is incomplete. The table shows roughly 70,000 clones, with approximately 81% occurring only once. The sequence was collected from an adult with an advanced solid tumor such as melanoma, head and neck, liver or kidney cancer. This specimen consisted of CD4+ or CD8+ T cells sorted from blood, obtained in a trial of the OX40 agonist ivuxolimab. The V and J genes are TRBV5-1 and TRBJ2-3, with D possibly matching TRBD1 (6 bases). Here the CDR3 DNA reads TGCGCCAGCAGCTTGGAGGGGGACCGCACAGATACGCAGTATTTT. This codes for CASSLEGDRTDTQYF.